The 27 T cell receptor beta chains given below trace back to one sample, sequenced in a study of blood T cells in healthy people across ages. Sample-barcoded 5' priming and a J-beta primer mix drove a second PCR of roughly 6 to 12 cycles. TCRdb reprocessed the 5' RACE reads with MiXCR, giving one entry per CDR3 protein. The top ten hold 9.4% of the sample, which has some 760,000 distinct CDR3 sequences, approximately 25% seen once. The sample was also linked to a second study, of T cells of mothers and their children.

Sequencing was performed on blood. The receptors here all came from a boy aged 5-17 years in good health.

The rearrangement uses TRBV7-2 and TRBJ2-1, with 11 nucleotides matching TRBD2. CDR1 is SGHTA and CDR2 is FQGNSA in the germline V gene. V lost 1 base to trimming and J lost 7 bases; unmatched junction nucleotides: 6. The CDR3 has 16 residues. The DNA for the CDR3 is TGTGCCAGCAGCTTAGAACTAGCGGGAGAACGTAATGAGCAGTTCTTC. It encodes CASSLELAGERNEQFF.

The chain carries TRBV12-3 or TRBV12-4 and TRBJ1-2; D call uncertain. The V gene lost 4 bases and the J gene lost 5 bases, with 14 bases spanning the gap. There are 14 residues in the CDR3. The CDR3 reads CASSYPGTYYGYTF. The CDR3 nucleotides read TGTGCCAGCAGTTATCCAGGCACTTATTATGGCTACACCTTC.

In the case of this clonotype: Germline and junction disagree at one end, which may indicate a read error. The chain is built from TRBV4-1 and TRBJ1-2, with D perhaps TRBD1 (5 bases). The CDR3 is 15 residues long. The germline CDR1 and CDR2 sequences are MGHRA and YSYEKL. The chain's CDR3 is CASSQVSGIAEGYAF. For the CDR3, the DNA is TGCGCCAGCAGCCAAGTTTCAGGGATCGCGGAAGGCTACGCCTTC.

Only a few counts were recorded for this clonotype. The CDR3 DNA follows: TGTGCCAGCAGTTTACAGGAGCGTCATGAGCAGTTCTTC. Translating gives CASSLQERHEQFF. The rearrangement uses TRBV27 and TRBJ2-1; no firm D call. Trimming shortened V by 2 bases and J by 8 bases, and 10 bases separated the two germline ends. The CDR3 totals 13 residues. CDR1 is MNHEY, CDR2 SMNVEV, per germline (reference sequence).

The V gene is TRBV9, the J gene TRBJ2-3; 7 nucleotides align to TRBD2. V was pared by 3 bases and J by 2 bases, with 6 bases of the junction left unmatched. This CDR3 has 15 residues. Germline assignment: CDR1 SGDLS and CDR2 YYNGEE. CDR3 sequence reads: CASSGLAEPTDTQYF. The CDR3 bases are TGTGCCAGCAGCGGGCTAGCGGAACCCACAGATACGCAGTATTTT.

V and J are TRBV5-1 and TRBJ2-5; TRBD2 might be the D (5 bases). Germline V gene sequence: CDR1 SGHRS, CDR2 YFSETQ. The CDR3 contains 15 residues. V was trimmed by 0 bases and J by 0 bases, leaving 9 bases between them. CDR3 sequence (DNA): TGCGCCAGCAGCTTGGGTGGGAGCCACCAAGAGACCCAGTACTTC. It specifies CASSLGGSHQETQYF. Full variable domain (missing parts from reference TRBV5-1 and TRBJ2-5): KAGVTQTPRYLIKTRGQQVTLSCSPISGHRSVSWYQQTPGQGLQFLFEYFSETQRNKGNFPGRFSGRQFSNSRSEMNVSTLELGDSALYLCASSLGGSHQETQYFGPGTRLLVL.

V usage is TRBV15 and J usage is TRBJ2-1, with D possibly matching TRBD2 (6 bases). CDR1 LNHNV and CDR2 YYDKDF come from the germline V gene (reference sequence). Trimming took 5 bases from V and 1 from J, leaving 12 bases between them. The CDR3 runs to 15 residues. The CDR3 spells CATSYMEGSYNEQFF. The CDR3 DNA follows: TGTGCCACCAGCTATATGGAGGGGTCCTACAATGAGCAGTTCTTC. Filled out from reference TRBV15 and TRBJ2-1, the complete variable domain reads DAMVIQNPRYQVTQFGKPVTLSCSQTLNHNVMYWYQQKSSQAPKLLFHYYDKDFNNEADTPDNFQSRRPNTSFCFLDIRSPGLGDTAMYLCATSYMEGSYNEQFFGPGTRLTVL.

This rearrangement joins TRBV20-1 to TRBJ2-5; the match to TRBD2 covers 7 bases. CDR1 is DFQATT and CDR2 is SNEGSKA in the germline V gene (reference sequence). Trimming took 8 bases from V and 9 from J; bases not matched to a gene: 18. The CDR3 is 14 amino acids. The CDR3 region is CSSKTAGVPEAQYF. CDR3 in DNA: TGCAGTTCAAAAACGGCGGGAGTACCTGAGGCCCAGTACTTC.

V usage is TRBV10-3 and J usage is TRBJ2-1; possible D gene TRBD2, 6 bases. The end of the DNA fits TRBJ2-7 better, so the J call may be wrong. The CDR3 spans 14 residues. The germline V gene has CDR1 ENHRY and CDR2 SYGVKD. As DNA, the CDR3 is TGTGCCATCAAGGATGCGGGGCAGAGCTACGAGCAGTACTTC. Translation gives CAIKDAGQSYEQYF.

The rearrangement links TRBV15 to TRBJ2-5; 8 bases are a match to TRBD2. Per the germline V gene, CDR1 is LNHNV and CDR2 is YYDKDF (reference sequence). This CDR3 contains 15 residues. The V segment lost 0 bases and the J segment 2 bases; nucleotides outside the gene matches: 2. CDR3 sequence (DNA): TGTGCCACCAGCAGAGATCTAGCGGGTCAAGAGACCCAGTACTTC. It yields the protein CATSRDLAGQETQYF.

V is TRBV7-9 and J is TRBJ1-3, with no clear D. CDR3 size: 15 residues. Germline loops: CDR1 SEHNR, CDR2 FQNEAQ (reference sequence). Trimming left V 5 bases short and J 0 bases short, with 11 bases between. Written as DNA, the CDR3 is TGTGCCAGCAGCCTACTGGAGAGCTCTGGAAACACCATATATTTT. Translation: CASSLLESSGNTIYF. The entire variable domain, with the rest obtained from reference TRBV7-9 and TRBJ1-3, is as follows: DTGVSQNPRHKITKRGQNVTFRCDPISEHNRLYWYRQTLGQGPEFLTYFQNEAQLEKSRLLSDRFSAERPKGSFSTLEIQRTEQGDSAMYLCASSLLESSGNTIYFGEGSWLTVV.

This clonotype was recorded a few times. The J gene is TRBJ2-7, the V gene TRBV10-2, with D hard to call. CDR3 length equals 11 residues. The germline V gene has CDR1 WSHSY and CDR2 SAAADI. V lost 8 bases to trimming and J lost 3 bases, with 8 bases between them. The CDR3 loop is CASGDFYEQYF. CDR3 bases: TGCGCCAGCGGAGATTTCTACGAGCAGTACTTC.

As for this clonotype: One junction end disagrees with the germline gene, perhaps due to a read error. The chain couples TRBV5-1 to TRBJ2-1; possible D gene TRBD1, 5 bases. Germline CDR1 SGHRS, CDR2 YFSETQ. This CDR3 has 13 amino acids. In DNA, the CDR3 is TGTGCCAGCAGCTTTGACAGCTACAATGAGCAGTTCTTC. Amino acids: CASSFDSYNEQFF.

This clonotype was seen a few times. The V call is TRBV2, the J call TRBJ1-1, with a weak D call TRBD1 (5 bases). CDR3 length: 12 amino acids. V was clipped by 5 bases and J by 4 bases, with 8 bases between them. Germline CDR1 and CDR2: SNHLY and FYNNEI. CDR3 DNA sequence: TGTGCCAGCAGTTGGGGCCGCACTGAAGCTTTCTTT. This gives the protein CASSWGRTEAFF. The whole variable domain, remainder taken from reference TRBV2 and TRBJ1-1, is EPEVTQTPSHQVTQMGQEVILRCVPISNHLYFYWYRQILGQKVEFLVSFYNNEISEKSEIFDDQFSVERPDGSNFTLKIRSTKLEDSAMYFCASSWGRTEAFFGQGTRLTVV.

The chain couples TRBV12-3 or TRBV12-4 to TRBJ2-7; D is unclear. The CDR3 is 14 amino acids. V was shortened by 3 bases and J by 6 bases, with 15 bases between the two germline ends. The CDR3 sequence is CASSLGIRRGEQYF. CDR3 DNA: TGTGCCAGCAGTTTGGGAATTCGGAGAGGCGAGCAGTACTTC.

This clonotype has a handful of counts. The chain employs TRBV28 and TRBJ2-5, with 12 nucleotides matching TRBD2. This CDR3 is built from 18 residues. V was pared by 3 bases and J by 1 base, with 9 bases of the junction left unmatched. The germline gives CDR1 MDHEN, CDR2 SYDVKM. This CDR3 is CASSFATSGGPAQETQYF. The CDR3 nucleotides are TGTGCCAGCAGTTTCGCGACTAGCGGGGGACCCGCCCAAGAGACCCAGTACTTC.

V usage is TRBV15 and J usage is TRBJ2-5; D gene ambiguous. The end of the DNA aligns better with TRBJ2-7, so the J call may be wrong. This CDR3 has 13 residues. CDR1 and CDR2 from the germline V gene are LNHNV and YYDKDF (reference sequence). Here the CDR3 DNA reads TGTGCCACCAGCAGAGACCGATTATACGAGCAGTACTTC. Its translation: CATSRDRLYEQYF.

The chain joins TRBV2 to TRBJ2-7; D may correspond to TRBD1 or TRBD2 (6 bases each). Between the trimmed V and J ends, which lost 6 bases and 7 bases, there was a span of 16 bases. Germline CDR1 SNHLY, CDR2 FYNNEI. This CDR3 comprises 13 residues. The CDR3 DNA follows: TGTGCCAGCAGGAAAGGGGGAGGTTTGGAGCAGTACTTC. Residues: CASRKGGGLEQYF. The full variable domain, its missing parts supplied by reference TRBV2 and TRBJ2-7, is EPEVTQTPSHQVTQMGQEVILRCVPISNHLYFYWYRQILGQKVEFLVSFYNNEISEKSEIFDDQFSVERPDGSNFTLKIRSTKLEDSAMYFCASRKGGGLEQYFGPGTRLTVT.

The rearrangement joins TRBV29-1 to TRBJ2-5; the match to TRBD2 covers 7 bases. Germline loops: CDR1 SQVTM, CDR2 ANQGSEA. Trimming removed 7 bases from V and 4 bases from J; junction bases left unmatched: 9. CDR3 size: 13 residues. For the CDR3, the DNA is TGCAGCGGGGGAGGCGGGAGAGGAGAGACCCAGTACTTC. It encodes CSGGGGRGETQYF.

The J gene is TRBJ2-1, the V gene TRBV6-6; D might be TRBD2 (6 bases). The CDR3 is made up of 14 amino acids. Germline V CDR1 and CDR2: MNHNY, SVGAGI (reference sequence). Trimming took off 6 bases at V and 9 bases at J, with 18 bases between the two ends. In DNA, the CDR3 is TGTGCCAGCAGCCCCTTGGGCGGGGAGAGTGAGCAGTTCTTC. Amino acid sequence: CASSPLGGESEQFF.

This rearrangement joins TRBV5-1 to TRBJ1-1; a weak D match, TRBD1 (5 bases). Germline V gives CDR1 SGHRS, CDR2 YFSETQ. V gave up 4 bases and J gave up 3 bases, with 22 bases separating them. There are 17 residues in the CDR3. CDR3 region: CASSPWEEGNGYTEAFF. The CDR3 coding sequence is TGCGCCAGCAGCCCTTGGGAGGAGGGGAATGGGTACACTGAAGCTTTCTTT.

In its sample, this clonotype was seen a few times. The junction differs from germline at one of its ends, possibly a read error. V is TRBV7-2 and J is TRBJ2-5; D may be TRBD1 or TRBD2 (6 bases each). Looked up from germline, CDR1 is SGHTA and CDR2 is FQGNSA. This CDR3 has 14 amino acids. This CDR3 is CVSSPRRGEETQYF. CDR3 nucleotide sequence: TGTGTCAGCAGCCCCCGTAGGGGGGAAGAGACCCAGTACTTC.

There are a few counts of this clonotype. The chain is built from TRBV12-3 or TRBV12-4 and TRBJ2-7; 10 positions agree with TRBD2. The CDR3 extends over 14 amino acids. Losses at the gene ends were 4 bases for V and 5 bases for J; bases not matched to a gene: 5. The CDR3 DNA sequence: TGTGCCAGCAGTTCTAGCGGGAGTCCCAACGAGCAGTACTTC. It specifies CASSSSGSPNEQYF.

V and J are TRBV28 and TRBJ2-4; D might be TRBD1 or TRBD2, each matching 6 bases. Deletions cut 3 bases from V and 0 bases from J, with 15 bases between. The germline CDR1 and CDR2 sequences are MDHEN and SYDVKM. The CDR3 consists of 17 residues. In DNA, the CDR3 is TGTGCCAGCAGTTTGAAGGGGGGCTTACTAGCCAAAAACATTCAGTACTTC. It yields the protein CASSLKGGLLAKNIQYF.

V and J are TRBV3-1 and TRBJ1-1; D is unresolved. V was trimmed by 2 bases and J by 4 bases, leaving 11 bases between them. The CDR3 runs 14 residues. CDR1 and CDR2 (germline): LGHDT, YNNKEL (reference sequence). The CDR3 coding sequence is TGTGCCAGCAGCCAACCATGGGAGGGCACTGAAGCTTTCTTT. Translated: CASSQPWEGTEAFF.

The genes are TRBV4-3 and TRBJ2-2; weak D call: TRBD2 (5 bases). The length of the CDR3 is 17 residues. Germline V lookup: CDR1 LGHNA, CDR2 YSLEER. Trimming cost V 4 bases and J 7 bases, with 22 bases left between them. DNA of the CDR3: TGCGCCAGCAGCCCGTACGGACCGGAGGTCGTAATCGGGGAGCTGTTTTTT. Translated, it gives CASSPYGPEVVIGELFF.

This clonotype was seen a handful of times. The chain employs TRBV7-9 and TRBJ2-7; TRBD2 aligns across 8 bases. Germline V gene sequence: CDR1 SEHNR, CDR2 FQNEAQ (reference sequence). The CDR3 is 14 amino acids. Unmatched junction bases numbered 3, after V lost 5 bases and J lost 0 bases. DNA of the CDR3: TGTGCCAGCAGCACACTAGCGGTCTCCTACGAGCAGTACTTC. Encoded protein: CASSTLAVSYEQYF.